A single T cell receptor beta chain is shown here with its context. What it binds is not known. This record comes from a study of T cell responses to AZD1222 COVID-19 vaccine. Overall study results and limits: Spike-specific TCRs gained breadth and depth after people received two AZD1222 doses. Baseline antibody screening turned up just a handful of seropositive AZD1222 recipients.

The CDR3 covers 17 residues. With 2 bases clipped from V and 2 bases from J, the junction kept 6 bases outside the gene matches. In germline, CDR1 is SGHRS, CDR2 YFSETQ. Assay: immunoSEQ multiplex PCR; the TCRdb copy retains only in-frame clones and omits some. Of 120,000 or so clones in the sample, roughly 90% were seen once. This receptor was taken from an adult in good health. The genes are TRBV5-1 and TRBJ2-2, with 10 bases identical to TRBD1. Sample: peripheral blood, taken on day 0 of AZD1222 vaccination. As DNA, the CDR3 is TGCGCCAGCAGCTTCCCCGGGACAGGGGTCAACACCGGGGAGCTGTTTTTT. Translating gives CASSFPGTGVNTGELFF.